These 13 T cell receptor beta chains were all obtained from the same sample, sequenced in a study of cytomegalovirus exposure and HLA in healthy donors (TCRdb year 2017). Library preparation employed the immunoSEQ multiplex PCR assay. The multiplex PCR relied on a mix of 60 forward primers for TCR Vbeta segments and 13 reverse primers for TCR Jbeta segments. What TCRdb holds here is the immuneACCESS table cut down to in-frame rearrangements. Part of the clones is not present; checked against another copy, under half of the missing clones reflect an unresolved V gene, and the others are unexplained. The sample records 100,000 to 120,000 clones, approximately 86% of which are singletons. The ten biggest clones cover more than 1.5% of the sample. The specimen sequenced was PBMCs. All receptors come from a man in his forties in good health and CMV-seronegative.

The rearrangement uses TRBV6-5 and TRBJ2-1; D not resolved. The germline V gene encodes CDR1 MNHEY and CDR2 SVGAGI. V lost 5 bases to trimming and J lost 9 bases, with 11 bases between them. The CDR3 loop spans 12 amino acids. Here the CDR3 DNA reads TGTGCCAGCAGTCCCCCCTTCGGTGAGCAGTTCTTC. Protein sequence: CASSPPFGEQFF.

This clone came up a few times. V and J are TRBV7-9 and TRBJ1-5; no reliable D call. Trimming left V 5 bases short and J 7 bases short, with 18 bases between. The CDR3 runs to 15 residues. In germline, CDR1 is SEHNR, CDR2 FQNEAQ (reference sequence). The CDR3: CASSRDGLGSQPQHF. The CDR3 region has the DNA TGTGCCAGCAGCCGTGACGGGTTAGGGAGCCAGCCCCAGCATTTT.

The gene calls are TRBV7-2 and TRBJ2-3; D ambiguous. Germline CDR1 is SGHTA and CDR2 is FQGNSA. Trimming took 4 bases from V and 5 from J, leaving 7 bases between them. CDR3 size: 12 residues. CDR3 amino acids: CASSSGGDTQYF. The CDR3 nucleotides are TGTGCCAGCAGCTCCGGTGGAGATACGCAGTATTTT.

The V gene is TRBV7-3, the J gene TRBJ1-1; no clear D. Trimming took 5 bases from V and 1 from J, leaving 8 bases between them. Germline V gene sequence: CDR1 SGHTA, CDR2 FQGTGA. This CDR3 has 13 amino acids. CDR3 protein: CASSRSTNTEAFF. Here the CDR3 DNA reads TGTGCCAGCAGCCGATCTACGAACACTGAAGCTTTCTTT.

The gene calls are TRBV7-2 and TRBJ1-1; 8 bases are shared with TRBD1. The V segment lost 5 bases and the J segment 5 bases; nucleotides outside the gene matches: 10. This CDR3 has 15 amino acids. The germline V gene encodes CDR1 SGHTA and CDR2 FQGNSA. Written as DNA, the CDR3 is TGTGCCAGCAGCCAGGCTAGTGACAGGGGTACTGAAGCTTTCTTT. This sequence encodes CASSQASDRGTEAFF. The entire variable domain, with the rest obtained from reference TRBV7-2 and TRBJ1-1, is as follows: GAGVSQSPSNKVTEKGKDVELRCDPISGHTALYWYRQSLGQGLEFLIYFQGNSAPDKSGLPSDRFSAERTGGSVSTLTIQRTQQEDSAVYLCASSQASDRGTEAFFGQGTRLTVV.

A single count supports this clone. This chain links TRBV5-1 with TRBJ1-1; possible D gene TRBD1, 5 bases. Trimming took off 3 bases at V and 4 bases at J, with 13 bases between the two ends. The CDR3 is 14 amino acids. CDR1 SGHRS and CDR2 YFSETQ come from the germline V gene. CDR3 amino acids: CASSSWSQGTEAFF. The CDR3 region has the DNA TGCGCCAGCAGCTCCTGGAGCCAGGGCACTGAAGCTTTCTTT.

CDR3 bases: TGCGCCAGCAGCCAAGATTACAGCGCAGGGGGCTATCAGCCCCAGCATTTT. Translation: CASSQDYSAGGYQPQHF. This chain links TRBV4-1 with TRBJ1-5, with TRBD1 identical over 8 bases. CDR3 size: 17 residues. The trim removed 0 bases at V and 5 bases at J, leaving 9 bases unmatched. Germline CDR1 and CDR2: MGHRA and YSYEKL.

V usage is TRBV9 and J usage is TRBJ2-1, with 11 bases lining up with TRBD1. Germline CDR1 is SGDLS and CDR2 is YYNGEE. The CDR3 spans 15 residues. V dropped 4 bases and J dropped 10; count of bases not matched to a gene: 10. The CDR3: CASSSPGQGVGEQFF. The CDR3 bases are TGTGCCAGCAGCTCGCCGGGACAGGGGGTTGGGGAGCAGTTCTTC.

This chain joins TRBV28 and TRBJ2-7, with D unclear. The germline gives CDR1 MDHEN, CDR2 SYDVKM. V was trimmed by 7 bases and J by 5 bases, leaving 12 bases between them. CDR3 size: 12 residues. The CDR3, as DNA: TGTGCCAGCACCACCAACGAGAACGAGCAGTACTTC. Translating gives CASTTNENEQYF. Complete variable domain (other parts from reference TRBV28 and TRBJ2-7): DVKVTQSSRYLVKRTGEKVFLECVQDMDHENMFWYRQDPGLGLRLIYFSYDVKMKEKGDIPEGYSVSREKKERFSLILESASTNQTSMYLCASTTNENEQYFGPGTRLTVT.

The chain carries TRBV5-1 and TRBJ2-3; D unclear. The CDR3 consists of 13 residues. CDR1 is SGHRS and CDR2 is YFSETQ in the germline V gene. The germline V and J ends were trimmed by 0 bases and 4 bases, with 6 bases remaining between them. The CDR3, as DNA: TGCGCCAGCAGCTTGGTCCTCTCAGATACGCAGTATTTT. It codes for CASSLVLSDTQYF. The full variable domain, in which reference TRBV5-1 and TRBJ2-3 provide the parts outside the CDR3, is KAGVTQTPRYLIKTRGQQVTLSCSPISGHRSVSWYQQTPGQGLQFLFEYFSETQRNKGNFPGRFSGRQFSNSRSEMNVSTLELGDSALYLCASSLVLSDTQYFGPGTRLTVL.

This sequence joins TRBV5-1 and TRBJ2-3; a weak D match, TRBD2 (6 bases). Between the trimmed V and J ends, which lost 3 bases and 2 bases, there was a span of 16 bases. Per the germline V gene, CDR1 is SGHRS and CDR2 is YFSETQ. This CDR3 has 16 residues. The CDR3 sequence is CASSSSSSVPTDTQYF. The CDR3 bases are TGCGCCAGCAGCTCCTCCTCTAGCGTCCCCACAGATACGCAGTATTTT.

The gene calls are TRBV2 and TRBJ1-2, with 9 bases matching TRBD1. CDR3 size: 14 residues. Germline CDR1 is SNHLY and CDR2 is FYNNEI. The V and J ends lost 6 bases and 3 bases, in that order; junction bases with no gene match: 5. In DNA form, the CDR3 reads TGTGCCAGCAGGGGGGACAGGGTGGACTATGGCTACACCTTC. It codes for CASRGDRVDYGYTF.

The gene calls are TRBV2 and TRBJ1-3; weak D call: TRBD1 (6 bases). V gave up 8 bases and J gave up 4 bases, with 12 bases separating them. This CDR3 comprises 13 residues. Germline V gene lookup returns CDR1 SNHLY and CDR2 FYNNEI. The CDR3 region is CASQGIGGNTIYF. The CDR3 DNA reads TGTGCCAGCCAGGGGATCGGAGGAAACACCATATATTTT.